This T cell receptor (beta chain) is drawn from a study of blood T cell repertoires in COVID-19. Turning to the study itself: Samples came from the United States, Italy and Spain, spanning acute and convalescent COVID-19.

The CDR3 has 16 residues. The germline V and J ends were trimmed by 8 bases and 1 base, with 15 bases remaining between them. Germline V gene sequence: CDR1 MNHEY, CDR2 SMNVEV (reference sequence). In the original analysis: Estimates of nucleated cell counts were drawn from the amplification of reference gene primers. The table came from immunoSEQ multiplex PCR; TCRdb's copy has only in-frame clones and leaves some out. That table furnishes V, J and clone size, whereas the DNA furnished D and trimming. Among 200,000 to 300,000 clones listed, 84% were seen once. The source of this sequence is a man aged 35-49 years who had recovered from COVID-19. J is TRBJ2-6 and V is TRBV27, with D unclear. Specimen: peripheral blood. The CDR3 loop is CASGRMVASGANVLTF. The CDR3 region has the DNA TGTGCCAGCGGCCGCATGGTGGCTTCTGGGGCCAACGTCCTGACTTTC.